This T cell receptor beta chain originates from a study of blood T cell repertoires in COVID-19. For the study at large: Donors in the United States, Italy and Spain gave samples during acute or convalescent COVID-19.

The CDR3 is 16 amino acids. Trimming took off 1 base at V and 6 bases at J, with 17 bases between the two ends. Germline V gene sequence: CDR1 SGHTA, CDR2 FQGNSA. Libraries were prepared by immunoSEQ multiplex PCR; TCRdb keeps only in-frame clonotypes and omits some of them. The top ten hold 13% of the sample, which has about 280,000 clones, 85% to 90% seen once. This clone was found once. This TCR was recovered from a human donor in a cohort sampled during active COVID-19. The chain carries TRBV7-2 and TRBJ2-3; tentatively, D is TRBD1 (5 bases). Sequenced material: peripheral blood. CDR3 loop: CASSLDWTTAGDTQYF. The CDR3 DNA follows: TGTGCCAGCAGCTTAGACTGGACCACAGCAGGGGATACGCAGTATTTT.